The T cell receptor beta chain described here comes from a study of CD8 T cells in ankylosing spondylitis. Study results and limitations: Ankylosing spondylitis blood appeared to carry a characteristic TCR beta motif of 7 or 8 highly homologous variants. CD8+ disease-linked clones were present at relatively low frequencies in blood. The study looked at matched synovial fluid samples from ankylosing spondylitis patients. Disease-linked clones were reported to be significantly enriched there.

Libraries of TCR beta came from quantitative 5'-RACE with molecular barcodes. Each CDR3 protein gets one entry after TCRdb re-called the 5' RACE reads with MiXCR. The sample carries about 220,000 distinct CDR3 sequences, roughly 6.6% recorded once. The CDR3 spans 12 residues. Germline V gene sequence: CDR1 MNHEY, CDR2 SVGEGT. Between the trimmed V and J ends, which lost 0 bases and 9 bases, there was a span of 9 bases. The sample holds many counts of this clonotype. Its antigen is unknown. Sequenced: blood, either unsorted or a sorted T cell fraction (not recorded which). The genes are TRBV6-2 or TRBV6-3 and TRBJ2-7, with no clear D. The TCR was taken from a male donor with ankylosing spondylitis. The CDR3 spells CASSYSPDRQYF. CDR3 coding DNA: TGTGCCAGCAGTTACTCCCCAGACCGGCAGTACTTC.